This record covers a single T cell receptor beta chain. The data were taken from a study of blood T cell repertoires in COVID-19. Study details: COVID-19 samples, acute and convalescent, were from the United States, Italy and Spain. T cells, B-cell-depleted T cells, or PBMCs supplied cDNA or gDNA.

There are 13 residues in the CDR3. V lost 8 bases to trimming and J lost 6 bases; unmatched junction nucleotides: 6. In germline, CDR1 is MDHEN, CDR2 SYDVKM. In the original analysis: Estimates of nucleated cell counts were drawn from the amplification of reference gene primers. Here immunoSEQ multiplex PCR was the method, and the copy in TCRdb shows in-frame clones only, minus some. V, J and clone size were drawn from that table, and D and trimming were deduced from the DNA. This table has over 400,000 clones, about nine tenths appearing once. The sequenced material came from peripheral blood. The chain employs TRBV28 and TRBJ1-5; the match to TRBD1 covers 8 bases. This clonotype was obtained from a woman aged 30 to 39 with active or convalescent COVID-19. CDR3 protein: CASLAGGGQPQHF. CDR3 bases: TGTGCCAGCCTCGCAGGGGGCGGTCAGCCCCAGCATTTT. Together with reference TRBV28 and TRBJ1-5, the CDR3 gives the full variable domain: DVKVTQSSRYLVKRTGEKVFLECVQDMDHENMFWYRQDPGLGLRLIYFSYDVKMKEKGDIPEGYSVSREKKERFSLILESASTNQTSMYLCASLAGGGQPQHFGDGTRLSIL.